The 23 T cell receptor beta chains listed next were all sequenced from one sample in a study of shared clonotypes between healthy human individuals. Sequencing was performed with immunoSEQ multiplex PCR; in TCRdb, only in-frame clones are kept and a portion is missing. The repertoire includes roughly 510,000 clones, roughly 85% of them detected once, and around 13% sits in the top ten. The specimen sequenced was PBMCs. These receptors all come from a woman aged 40 to 50 in good health. Some clones in this sample may be carry-over from other donors' samples.

The CDR3 protein is CASSLVEAGQGTDTQYF. The CDR3 coding sequence is TGTGCCAGCAGCTTAGTCGAAGCGGGCCAGGGCACAGATACGCAGTATTTT. The chain employs TRBV7-2 and TRBJ2-3, with D possibly matching TRBD2 (6 bases). CDR1 and CDR2 from the germline V gene are SGHTA and FQGNSA. CDR3 length: 17 residues. The V end lost 1 base, the J end lost 1 base, and 15 bases lay between the germline ends.

This CDR3 is CASSLGERASSYEQYF. The CDR3 region has the DNA TGCGCCAGCAGCTTGGGCGAGCGGGCAAGCTCCTACGAGCAGTACTTC. This chain connects TRBV5-1 to TRBJ2-7; weak D call: TRBD2 (6 bases). Trimming shortened V by 0 bases and J by 0 bases, and 13 bases separated the two germline ends. This CDR3 region has 16 residues. Germline-derived CDR1 and CDR2 are SGHRS and YFSETQ.

This clone appeared a few times. A far bigger clonotype differs at one base, so this is likely a read error. The sample contains more than one DNA sequence encoding this CDR3. J is TRBJ1-2 and V is TRBV6-1; D uncertain. This CDR3 region has 12 residues. Germline lookup yields CDR1 MNHNS and CDR2 SASEGT. In DNA form, the CDR3 reads TGTGCTAGCAGTGCCAGGATGGGTGGCTACACCTTC. Translation: CASSARMGGYTF.

The chain has TRBV29-1 and TRBJ2-7; 9 bases fit TRBD1. The CDR3 has 15 amino acids. J gave up 3 bases and V 3 bases, and 9 bases lay outside the gene matches. The germline V gene encodes CDR1 SQVTM and CDR2 ANQGSEA. In DNA form, the CDR3 reads TGCAGCGTTGAGCTAGGGAGGGACAGGGTCTACGAGCAGTACTTC. This translates into CSVELGRDRVYEQYF.

Concerning this clone: Other DNA sequences in this specimen translate into the identical CDR3. The J gene is TRBJ2-5, the V gene TRBV11-2, with D maybe TRBD1 (5 bases). V gave up 3 bases and J gave up 5 bases, with 10 bases separating them. CDR1 and CDR2 from the germline V gene are SGHAT and FQNNGV. The CDR3 runs to 13 residues. The CDR3 spells CASSFGQRETQYF. The CDR3 DNA reads TGTGCCAGCAGCTTCGGACAAAGGGAGACCCAGTACTTC.

The gene calls are TRBV7-9 and TRBJ2-1; 13 bases line up with TRBD2. The CDR3 runs 16 residues. The V segment lost 2 bases and the J segment 8 bases; nucleotides outside the gene matches: 6. Germline V CDR1 and CDR2: SEHNR, FQNEAQ (reference sequence). The CDR3 spells CASSLRGLAGRYEQFF. The CDR3 DNA reads as TGTGCCAGCAGCTTACGGGGACTAGCGGGAAGGTATGAGCAGTTCTTC.

The rearrangement joins TRBV2 to TRBJ2-1; either TRBD1 or TRBD2 may fit D (6 bases each). V lost 2 bases, J lost 8 bases, and 28 bases lay in between. The CDR3 contains 19 residues. Germline V lookup: CDR1 SNHLY, CDR2 FYNNEI. The CDR3: CASSEPKTGLVPAGDEQFF. In DNA form, the CDR3 reads TGTGCCAGCAGTGAACCTAAGACAGGTCTGGTCCCAGCGGGCGATGAGCAGTTCTTC.

This clone was detected a few times. V usage is TRBV30 and J usage is TRBJ1-1; D not resolved. CDR1 and CDR2 (germline): GTSNPN, SVGIG (reference sequence). The CDR3 runs 13 residues. V lost 2 bases to trimming and J lost 8 bases, with 15 bases between them. The chain's CDR3 is CAWSLDAFGEAFF. The CDR3 DNA reads as TGTGCCTGGAGTTTGGACGCTTTCGGGGAAGCTTTCTTT.

The chain uses TRBV6-6 and TRBJ1-1; the match to TRBD1 covers 9 bases. In germline, CDR1 is MNHNY, CDR2 SVGAGI (reference sequence). The CDR3 contains 15 residues. Trimming at V came to 8 bases and at J to 6 bases, leaving 13 bases not matched to a gene. The DNA for the CDR3 is TGTGCCAGCGTCGCCGCGGGACAGGGAAGGGCTGAAGCTTTCTTT. It is translated as CASVAAGQGRAEAFF.

This chain joins TRBV2 and TRBJ2-7, with 9 bases aligning to TRBD1. V dropped 5 bases and J dropped 4; count of bases not matched to a gene: 3. Per the germline V gene, CDR1 is SNHLY and CDR2 is FYNNEI. This CDR3 has 13 residues. The CDR3 region is CASSLGTGYEQYF. In nucleotides, the CDR3 is TGTGCCAGCAGTTTAGGGACAGGGTACGAGCAGTACTTC.

This clone is categorized as medium-sized. The genes are TRBV13 and TRBJ1-5, with D unresolved. V was pared by 5 bases and J by 4 bases, with 6 bases between. Germline V gives CDR1 PRHDT, CDR2 FYEKMQ (reference sequence). This CDR3 region has 12 residues. CDR3 DNA sequence: TGTGCCAGCAGCGCCAATAATCAGCCCCAGCATTTT. This translates into CASSANNQPQHF.

The chain has TRBV5-4 and TRBJ1-2; 8 nucleotides match TRBD1. CDR3 size: 16 residues. J gave up 5 bases and V 4 bases, and 13 bases lay outside the gene matches. Germline assignment: CDR1 SGHNT and CDR2 YYREEE (reference sequence). The CDR3 loop reads CASSPGQGGGYYGYTF. The CDR3 DNA is TGTGCCAGCAGCCCCGGACAGGGTGGGGGATATTATGGCTACACCTTC.

This clone was counted a few times. The V and J genes are TRBV6-5 and TRBJ2-7; D might be TRBD1 (5 bases). The V end was cut by 6 bases, the J end by 1 base, with 10 bases between. Germline lookup yields CDR1 MNHEY and CDR2 SVGAGI. The CDR3 contains 13 residues. The CDR3 here is CASSRQQSYEQYF. The CDR3 DNA sequence: TGTGCCAGCAGCCGACAGCAGTCCTACGAGCAGTACTTC.

V is TRBV2 and J is TRBJ2-7, with 13 nucleotides matching TRBD2. This CDR3 spans 13 amino acids. Trimming cost V 4 bases and J 6 bases; bases outside gene matches: 0. Germline V CDR1 and CDR2: SNHLY, FYNNEI. The CDR3 DNA sequence: TGTGCCAGCAGTGGGACTAGCGGGAGCGAGCAGTACTTC. It yields the protein CASSGTSGSEQYF.

V usage is TRBV11-2 and J usage is TRBJ2-1; 10 bases fit TRBD2. CDR1 SGHAT and CDR2 FQNNGV come from the germline V gene. J was trimmed by 6 bases and V by 5 bases; bases with no gene match: 10. This CDR3 has 16 amino acids. The CDR3 is CASSHISGRAVNEQFF. The CDR3 nucleotides read TGTGCCAGCAGCCACATCAGCGGGAGGGCCGTCAATGAGCAGTTCTTC.

About this clone itself: This may be a read error, as it is one base from a much larger clone. The chain is built from TRBV27 and TRBJ2-1; D is undetermined. V was pared by 2 bases and J by 3 bases, with 2 bases between. Germline CDR1 MNHEY, CDR2 SMNVEV (reference sequence). The CDR3 loop spans 12 amino acids. CDR3 bases: TGTGCCAGCAGTTTAAACTACAATGAGCAGTTCTTC. Its protein product is CASSLNYNEQFF.

V is TRBV7-2 and J is TRBJ2-2; 15 nucleotides agree with TRBD2. The CDR3 contains 16 residues. The V gene end was trimmed by 4 bases and the J gene end by 9 bases; junction bases not matched to a gene: 6. The germline V gene has CDR1 SGHTA and CDR2 FQGNSA. CDR3 in amino acids: CASSSFGTSGRRELFF. Here the CDR3 DNA reads TGTGCCAGCAGCTCCTTTGGGACTAGCGGGAGGCGGGAGCTGTTTTTT.

The CDR3 nucleotides are TGTGCCAGCAGCCCCAGGAGTTACACCGGGGAGCTGTTTTTT. This codes for CASSPRSYTGELFF. The chain employs TRBV7-3 and TRBJ2-2; D is undetermined. Deletions cut 5 bases from V and 3 bases from J, with 10 bases between. Looked up from germline, CDR1 is SGHTA and CDR2 is FQGTGA. CDR3 length: 14 residues.

This chain joins TRBV27 and TRBJ1-2; 8 bases fit TRBD1. This CDR3 comprises 16 residues. Trimming removed 1 base from V and 6 bases from J; junction bases left unmatched: 10. Germline-derived CDR1 and CDR2 are MNHEY and SMNVEV (reference sequence). CDR3: CASSLFAGQGVHGYTF. In DNA form, the CDR3 reads TGTGCCAGCAGTTTATTTGCTGGACAGGGAGTTCATGGCTACACCTTC.

Turning to this clone: Only one base separates this from a far larger clonotype, so it likely reflects a read error. The chain uses TRBV4-2 and TRBJ2-5, with TRBD2 identical over 7 bases. The CDR3 sequence is 15 residues long. Per germline, CDR1 LGHNA and CDR2 YNFKEQ. CDR3 region: CASCHSSSGQETQYF. CDR3 DNA sequence: TGTGCCAGCTGCCATTCTTCTAGCGGCCAAGAGACCCAGTACTTC.

The chain recombines TRBV29-1 with TRBJ2-7, with 8 bases identical to TRBD1. Germline lookup yields CDR1 SQVTM and CDR2 ANQGSEA. The CDR3 has 12 residues. Germline trimming cut 7 bases from V and 3 bases from J; bases unmatched to any gene: 5. The CDR3 DNA reads TGCAGCGGATCAACAGGGGGCTACGAGCAGTACTTC. Protein product: CSGSTGGYEQYF.

V is TRBV30 and J is TRBJ1-1; D remains ambiguous. Germline CDR1 reads GTSNPN; CDR2 reads SVGIG (reference sequence). CDR3 size: 17 residues. The V end was cut by 0 bases, the J end by 1 base, with 18 bases between. The CDR3 DNA is TGTGCCTGGAGTGTACCCGGGCATAGTTTGTCGAACACTGAAGCTTTCTTT. It encodes CAWSVPGHSLSNTEAFF.

This clone has more than one count but fewer than ten. This chain connects TRBV28 to TRBJ2-5; possibly TRBD1 or TRBD2 for D (5 bases each). Germline V gene sequence: CDR1 MDHEN, CDR2 SYDVKM. Trimming took 5 bases from V and 2 from J, leaving 12 bases between them. The CDR3 covers 14 residues. The DNA for the CDR3 is TGTGCCAGCAGTCCGACAGACTATCAAGAGACCCAGTACTTC. The encoded protein is CASSPTDYQETQYF.